A single sample gave rise to the 25 T cell receptor beta chains below, sequenced in a study of OX40 agonist ivuxolimab in advanced cancers. Clones were read by immunoSEQ multiplex PCR, and TCRdb kept only the in-frame ones, dropping some. In the table there are 10,000 to 15,000 clones, 80% to 95% of which are singletons. The material sequenced was CD4+ or CD8+ T cells sorted from blood, taken in a trial of the OX40 agonist ivuxolimab. These receptors came from an adult with an advanced solid tumor such as melanoma, head and neck, liver or kidney cancer.

The chain has TRBV6-5 and TRBJ2-7; TRBD1 might be the D (6 bases). This CDR3 has 14 amino acids. Germline V CDR1 and CDR2: MNHEY, SVGAGI. The V and J ends lost 6 bases and 0 bases respectively, with 12 bases between them. CDR3 in DNA: TGTGCCAGCAGCCACAGGGATCACTCCTACGAGCAGTACTTC. Translation: CASSHRDHSYEQYF.

This chain connects TRBV11-3 to TRBJ2-7; 7 nucleotides match TRBD1. J was trimmed by 1 base and V by 5 bases; bases with no gene match: 5. CDR3 length equals 14 residues. Germline loops: CDR1 SGHNT, CDR2 YENEEA. CDR3: CASSPGTVSYEQYF. CDR3 nucleotides: TGTGCCAGCAGCCCTGGGACAGTGTCCTACGAGCAGTACTTC.

The chain employs TRBV9 and TRBJ1-6; possibly TRBD1 for D (5 bases). The CDR3 spans 15 residues. V gave up 5 bases and J gave up 6 bases, with 15 bases separating them. Germline V CDR1 and CDR2: SGDLS, YYNGEE. CDR3 in amino acids: CASRGTEPPNSPLHF. CDR3 DNA: TGTGCCAGCAGGGGGACGGAACCTCCTAATTCACCCCTCCACTTT.

The chain couples TRBV10-3 to TRBJ1-1; D may be TRBD1 (6 bases). Deletions cut 5 bases from V and 1 base from J, with 17 bases between. The CDR3 is made up of 16 amino acids. The germline V gene encodes CDR1 ENHRY and CDR2 SYGVKD. The CDR3 loop is CAISPLQGDTNTEAFF. CDR3 nucleotides: TGTGCCATCAGTCCCTTACAGGGAGATACGAACACTGAAGCTTTCTTT.

This clone was detected only once. The gene calls are TRBV7-9 and TRBJ1-1; D is perhaps TRBD1 (6 bases). V lost 5 bases, J lost 3 bases, and 19 bases lay in between. The CDR3 has 16 amino acids. Germline lookup yields CDR1 SEHNR and CDR2 FQNEAQ (reference sequence). The CDR3 DNA is TGTGCCAGCAGCCCCCGGACAGCTGTCTGGGACACTGAAGCTTTCTTT. It specifies CASSPRTAVWDTEAFF.

J is TRBJ2-1 and V is TRBV6-4, with 11 bases that match TRBD2. The junction had 6 bases not matched to a gene; V was cut back by 4 bases and J by 7 bases. The CDR3 length is 15 residues. Germline CDR1 and CDR2: MRHNA and SNTAGT. CDR3 in DNA: TGTGCCAGCAGTGTGATAGCGGGGGGGCAGAATGAGCAGTTCTTC. Protein: CASSVIAGGQNEQFF.

In DNA, the CDR3 is TGTGCCAGCGGGAACTACGAGCAGTACTTC. Translated: CASGNYEQYF. The genes are TRBV5-8 and TRBJ2-7; D ambiguous. The CDR3 covers 10 residues. V gave up 7 bases and J gave up 3 bases, with 5 bases separating them. Germline CDR1 is SGHTS and CDR2 is YDEGEE.

This chain uses TRBV10-3 with TRBJ1-5, with a weak D call TRBD1 (6 bases). V lost 8 bases and J lost 0, with 17 bases in between. This CDR3 comprises 16 residues. Per germline, CDR1 ENHRY and CDR2 SYGVKD. CDR3 nucleotide sequence: TGTGCCATCGTCCTCCCTGGGGGGGCTAGCAATCAGCCCCAGCATTTT. It encodes CAIVLPGGASNQPQHF.

This sequence joins TRBV15 and TRBJ2-2, with D maybe TRBD2 (5 bases). This CDR3 spans 17 amino acids. Trimming removed 0 bases from V and 4 bases from J, with 15 bases in between. Germline CDR1 reads LNHNV; CDR2 reads YYDKDF (reference sequence). In DNA, the CDR3 is TGTGCCACCAGCAGAGATCCGGGCAGGACTCTCACCGGGGAGCTGTTTTTT. This encodes CATSRDPGRTLTGELFF.

The gene calls are TRBV7-9 and TRBJ1-4; TRBD1 matches at 8 bases. This CDR3 has 15 residues. Losses at the gene ends were 3 bases for V and 7 bases for J; bases not matched to a gene: 7. Germline CDR1 is SEHNR and CDR2 is FQNEAQ (reference sequence). The CDR3 is CASSFGTGSGEKLFF. The CDR3 DNA sequence: TGTGCCAGCAGCTTCGGGACAGGTTCGGGTGAAAAACTGTTTTTT.

This rearrangement joins TRBV29-1 to TRBJ2-2, with D unclear. Deletions cut 3 bases from V and 0 bases from J, with 5 bases between. CDR1 SQVTM and CDR2 ANQGSEA come from the germline V gene. CDR3 length: 13 residues. The CDR3 sequence is CSVETSNTGELFF. CDR3 nucleotides: TGCAGCGTTGAGACCTCGAACACCGGGGAGCTGTTTTTT.

The V call is TRBV4-2, the J call TRBJ2-7; D may be TRBD1 (6 bases). Trimming cost V 0 bases and J 2 bases, with 8 bases left between them. This CDR3 comprises 14 residues. Germline V gives CDR1 LGHNA, CDR2 YNFKEQ. In DNA, the CDR3 is TGTGCCAGCAGCCAAGAGGACAGTACCTACGAGCAGTACTTC. It encodes CASSQEDSTYEQYF.

The rearrangement links TRBV11-3 to TRBJ2-1; D gene ambiguous. This CDR3 is 13 amino acids long. CDR1 and CDR2 (germline): SGHNT, YENEEA. V was shortened by 5 bases and J by 0 bases, with 5 bases between the two germline ends. CDR3 sequence (DNA): TGTGCCAGCAGCCTCCCCTCCTACAATGAGCAGTTCTTC. Its translation: CASSLPSYNEQFF.

This clone has more than one count but fewer than ten. The chain employs TRBV5-4 and TRBJ2-2; D is tentatively TRBD1 or TRBD2 (6 bases each). The germline CDR1 and CDR2 sequences are SGHNT and YYREEE (reference sequence). There are 15 residues in the CDR3. V was trimmed by 0 bases and J by 8 bases, leaving 14 bases between them. The CDR3 DNA follows: TGTGCCAGCAGCTTGGGGGGGGCCTTGAAAGGGGAGCTGTTTTTT. Its protein is CASSLGGALKGELFF.

This clone was observed a single time. The chain joins TRBV10-3 to TRBJ2-1, with TRBD1 matching 7 bases. The CDR3 runs to 11 residues. The germline CDR1 and CDR2 sequences are ENHRY and SYGVKD. With V trimmed by 5 bases and J by 10 bases, 2 bases remained unmatched. CDR3 protein: CAISTQGEQFF. In DNA form, the CDR3 reads TGTGCCATCAGTACACAGGGGGAGCAGTTCTTC.

This clone has just a few counts. J is TRBJ1-1 and V is TRBV29-1; the D is unclear. The length of the CDR3 is 11 residues. The V gene lost 4 bases and the J gene lost 4 bases, with 7 bases spanning the gap. Germline V gene data show CDR1 as SQVTM and CDR2 as ANQGSEA. CDR3 protein: CSVGESTEAFF. The CDR3 DNA is TGCAGCGTTGGCGAGAGCACTGAAGCTTTCTTT.

The chain combines TRBV13 with TRBJ2-3; D perhaps matches TRBD2 (6 bases). The V and J ends lost 4 bases and 0 bases respectively, with 14 bases between them. CDR1 and CDR2 from the germline V gene are PRHDT and FYEKMQ (reference sequence). This CDR3 has 16 amino acids. The DNA for the CDR3 is TGTGCCAGCAGCTGTGGCGGCGGGGAAAGCACAGATACGCAGTATTTT. Protein product: CASSCGGGESTDTQYF.

V gene TRBV7-2 combines with J gene TRBJ2-5, with a tentative D call TRBD2 (6 bases). The J call may be mistaken, given a closer DNA end match to TRBJ2-7. Germline CDR1 SGHTA, CDR2 FQGNSA. The length of the CDR3 is 15 residues. Here the CDR3 reads CASSLFPGESYEQYF. The CDR3 DNA sequence: TGTGCCAGCAGCTTATTTCCGGGAGAGTCCTACGAGCAGTACTTC.

This rearrangement joins TRBV4-1 to TRBJ2-5, with 10 bases identical to TRBD2. With V trimmed by 4 bases and J by 10 bases, 21 bases remained unmatched. CDR1 and CDR2 from the germline V gene are MGHRA and YSYEKL. This CDR3 is 18 amino acids long. CDR3 residues: CASSPRVSGGPTFSGQYF. In nucleotides, the CDR3 is TGCGCCAGCAGCCCACGTGTTAGCGGGGGGCCTACTTTTAGTGGCCAGTACTTC.

The rearrangement links TRBV6-5 to TRBJ2-7, with a possible D match to TRBD2 (5 bases). Trimming left V 9 bases short and J 9 bases short, with 12 bases between. Germline V gives CDR1 MNHEY, CDR2 SVGAGI. This CDR3 spans 10 amino acids. CDR3 residues: CASGLGGQYF. The CDR3 coding sequence is TGTGCCAGTGGACTTGGAGGGCAGTACTTC.

This clone was seen just once. The chain employs TRBV25-1 and TRBJ1-4, with D unresolved. V lost 5 bases, J lost 0 bases, and 16 bases lay in between. CDR1 MGHDK and CDR2 SYGVNS come from the germline V gene. The CDR3 is made up of 17 amino acids. CDR3 nucleotide sequence: TGTGCCAGCAGTCCCTTCGGGGAGGGTCCAACTAATGAAAAACTGTTTTTT. The encoded protein is CASSPFGEGPTNEKLFF.

The chain combines TRBV5-6 with TRBJ1-6; the D gene is possibly TRBD1 (6 bases). Per germline, CDR1 SGHDT and CDR2 YYEEEE. Trimming cost V 2 bases and J 6 bases, with 9 bases left between them. This CDR3 is 14 amino acids long. In DNA, the CDR3 is TGTGCCAGCAGCTTAACACAGGGTAATTCACCCCTCCACTTT. It encodes CASSLTQGNSPLHF.

DNA of the CDR3: TGTGCCAGCAGCGTAGGAGAGCGAACTAGCACAGATACGCAGTATTTT. Residues: CASSVGERTSTDTQYF. The chain is built from TRBV9 and TRBJ2-3; no reliable D call. The ends were cut back, 0 bases at V and 0 bases at J, with 11 bases in the middle. Germline CDR1 is SGDLS and CDR2 is YYNGEE. The CDR3 has 16 residues.

The genes are TRBV4-3 and TRBJ1-5, with D perhaps matching TRBD1 (5 bases). Trimming cost V 0 bases and J 4 bases, with 13 bases left between them. The CDR3 is 16 residues long. Looked up from germline, CDR1 is LGHNA and CDR2 is YSLEER. The CDR3 nucleotides are TGCGCCAGCAGCCAAGATCGGCAGGGAATTAATCAGCCCCAGCATTTT. Encoded protein: CASSQDRQGINQPQHF.

V gene TRBV5-6 combines with J gene TRBJ2-2; 7 bases align to TRBD2. The CDR3 covers 14 residues. V shed 0 bases and J 7 bases; nucleotides not matched to a gene: 3. Germline CDR1 reads SGHDT; CDR2 reads YYEEEE. The CDR3 DNA follows: TGTGCCAGCAGCTTGGTCAGGGAGGGCGGGGAGCTGTTTTTT. Residues: CASSLVREGGELFF.